This T cell receptor beta chain was obtained from a study of cytomegalovirus exposure and HLA in healthy donors. Notes on the study in general: In a later analysis, at a false discovery rate of 0.05, fewer than 20,000 TCR beta sequences matched HLA alleles. A further, later analysis showed that HLA-associated TCR beta chains (compared with equally common others) were more clonally expanded. It was 150 to 200 TCR beta chains that were listed as cytomegalovirus-associated.

As to this clone: Its antigen is unknown.

The V end lost 6 bases, the J end lost 0 bases, and 4 bases lay between the germline ends. The CDR3 covers 11 residues. Germline CDR1 and CDR2: DFQATT and SNEGSKA (reference sequence). Primers for the PCR totalled 60 Vbeta and 13 Jbeta. Sequenced by immunoSEQ multiplex PCR; TCRdb stores in-frame clones only, minus some. The data show about 260,000 clones, about 66% seen once. The V gene is TRBV20-1, the J gene TRBJ2-3, with D hard to call. Sequencing was performed on PBMCs. This receptor was taken from a female donor in good health and CMV-seronegative. The CDR3 DNA reads TGCAGTGCAGAGAGCACAGATACGCAGTATTTT. The encoded protein is CSAESTDTQYF.